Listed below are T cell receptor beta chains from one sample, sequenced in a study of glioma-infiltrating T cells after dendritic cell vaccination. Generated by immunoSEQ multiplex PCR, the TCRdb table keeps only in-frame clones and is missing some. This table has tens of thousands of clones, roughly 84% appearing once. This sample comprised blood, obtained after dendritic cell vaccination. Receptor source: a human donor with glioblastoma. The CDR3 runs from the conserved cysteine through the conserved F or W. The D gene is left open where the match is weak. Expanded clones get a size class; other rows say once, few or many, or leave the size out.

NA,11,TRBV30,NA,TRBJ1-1,CACSRVTEAFF,TGTGCCTGTTCGAGGGTCACTGAAGCTTTCTTT
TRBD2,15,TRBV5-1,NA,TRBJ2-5,CASSLSVGGRETQYF,TGCGCCAGCAGCCTATCGGTGGGAGGGAGAGAGACCCAGTACTTC
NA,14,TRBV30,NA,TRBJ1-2,CAWSAAGANYGYTF,TGTGCCTGGAGTGCGGCAGGTGCTAACTATGGCTACACCTTC
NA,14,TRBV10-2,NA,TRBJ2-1,CASSRSNSYNEQFF,TGCGCCAGCTCTCGGAGCAACTCCTACAATGAGCAGTTCTTC
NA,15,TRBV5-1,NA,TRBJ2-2,CASSSNPVLTGELFF,TGCGCCAGCAGCTCCAACCCCGTTCTAACCGGGGAGCTGTTTTTT
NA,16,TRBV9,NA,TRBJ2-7,CASSAARDWNFYEQYF,TGTGCCAGCAGCGCAGCCCGGGACTGGAACTTTTACGAGCAGTACTTC
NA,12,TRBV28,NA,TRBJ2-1,CASSTSYNEQFF,TGTGCCAGCAGTACTAGCTACAATGAGCAGTTCTTC
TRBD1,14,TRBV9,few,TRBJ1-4,CASSAWTGGEKLFF,TGTGCCAGCAGCGCCTGGACAGGGGGTGAAAAACTGTTTTTT
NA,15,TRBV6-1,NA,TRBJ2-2,CASSLLGGFTGELFF,TGTGCCAGCAGTCTTCTCGGGGGTTTCACCGGGGAGCTGTTTTTT
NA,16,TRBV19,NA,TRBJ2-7,CASSIVGGEGFYEQYF,TGTGCCAGTAGTATAGTGGGGGGAGAAGGGTTCTACGAGCAGTACTTC
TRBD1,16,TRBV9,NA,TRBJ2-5,CASSVWGTGVFETQYF,TGTGCCAGCAGCGTATGGGGGACAGGGGTGTTTGAGACCCAGTACTTC
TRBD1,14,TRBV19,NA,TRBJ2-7,CASTPTGDRYEQYF,TGTGCCAGTACCCCGACAGGGGACCGCTACGAGCAGTACTTC
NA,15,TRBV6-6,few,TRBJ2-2,CASSYAGVETGELFF,TGTGCCAGCAGTTACGCAGGGGTGGAGACCGGGGAGCTGTTTTTT
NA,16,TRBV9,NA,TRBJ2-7,CASSGRDSAPYYEQYF,TGTGCCAGCAGCGGCCGGGACTCGGCGCCCTATTACGAGCAGTACTTC
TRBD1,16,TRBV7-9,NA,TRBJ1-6,CASSPGQGGHNSPLHF,TGTGCCAGCAGCCCGGGACAGGGAGGGCATAATTCACCCCTCCACTTT
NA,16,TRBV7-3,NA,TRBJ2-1,CASSLKPSAVGHEQFF,TGTGCCAGCAGCTTAAAGCCTAGCGCTGTGGGTCATGAGCAGTTCTTC
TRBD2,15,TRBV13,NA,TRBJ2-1,CASSSSGLVHNEQFF,TGTGCCAGCAGCTCCTCGGGACTAGTCCACAATGAGCAGTTCTTC
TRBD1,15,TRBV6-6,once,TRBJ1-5,CASRTGGSSSQPQHF,TGTGCCAGCAGGACAGGGGGATCCTCTAGTCAGCCCCAGCATTTT
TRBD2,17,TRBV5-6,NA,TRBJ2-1,CASSLGLAGGMYNEQFF,TGTGCCAGCAGCTTAGGGCTAGCGGGGGGGATGTACAATGAGCAGTTCTTC
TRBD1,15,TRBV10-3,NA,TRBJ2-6,CATGTASSGANVLTF,TGTGCCACCGGGACAGCCTCCTCTGGGGCCAACGTCCTGACTTTC
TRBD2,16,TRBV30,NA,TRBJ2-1,CAWRGVRTGGYNEQFF,TGTGCCTGGAGGGGGGTCCGGACGGGAGGGTACAATGAGCAGTTCTTC
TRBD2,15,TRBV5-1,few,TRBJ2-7,CASSLAGTSGYEQYF,TGCGCCAGCAGCTTGGCCGGGACTAGCGGGTACGAGCAGTACTTC
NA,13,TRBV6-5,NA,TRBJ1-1,CASSSSVNTEAFF,TGTGCCAGCAGCTCCTCGGTGAACACTGAAGCTTTCTTT
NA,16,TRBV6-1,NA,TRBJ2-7,CASSGIGPRLSYEQYF,TGTGCCAGCAGTGGGATTGGGCCGCGCCTCTCCTACGAGCAGTACTTC
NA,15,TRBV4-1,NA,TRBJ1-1,CASSPDPRLNTEAFF,TGCGCCAGCAGCCCAGATCCGCGCCTGAACACTGAAGCTTTCTTT
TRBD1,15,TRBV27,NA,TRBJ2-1,CASSLTGSGYNEQFF,TGTGCCAGCAGTTTGACAGGGAGTGGGTACAATGAGCAGTTCTTC
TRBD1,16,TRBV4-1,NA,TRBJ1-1,CASSQDPGTGVTEAFF,TGCGCCAGCAGCCAAGATCCCGGGACAGGCGTCACTGAAGCTTTCTTT
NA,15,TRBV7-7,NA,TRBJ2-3,CASSLDGKGADTQYF,TGTGCTAGCAGCTTAGACGGGAAAGGTGCAGATACGCAGTATTTT
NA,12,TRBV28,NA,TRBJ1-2,CASSGGSYGYTF,TGTGCCAGCAGCGGAGGGTCCTATGGCTACACCTTC
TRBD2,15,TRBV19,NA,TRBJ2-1,CASSITSGSRNEQFF,TGTGCCAGTAGTATCACCAGCGGGAGTAGGAATGAGCAGTTCTTC
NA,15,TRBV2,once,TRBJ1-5,CASSVREEFNQPQHF,TGTGCCAGCAGTGTTCGGGAGGAGTTCAATCAGCCCCAGCATTTT
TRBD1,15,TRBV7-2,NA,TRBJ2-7,CASSPSGTGDYEQYF,TGTGCCAGCAGCCCTTCCGGGACAGGGGACTACGAGCAGTACTTC
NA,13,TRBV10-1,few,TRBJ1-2,CASSKGHNYGYTF,TGCGCCAGCAGTAAGGGACACAACTATGGCTACACCTTC
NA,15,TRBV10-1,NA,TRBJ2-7,CASSDQRTGNKEQYF,TGCGCCAGCAGTGACCAAAGGACGGGAAATAAAGAGCAGTACTTC
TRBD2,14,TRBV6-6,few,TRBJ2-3,CASSSLAGIDTQYF,TGTGCCAGCAGTTCTCTAGCGGGTATCGATACGCAGTATTTT
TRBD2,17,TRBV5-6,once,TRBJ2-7,CASSLGGTSGAPYEQYF,TGTGCCAGCAGCTTGGGGGGGACTAGCGGGGCCCCCTACGAGCAGTACTTC
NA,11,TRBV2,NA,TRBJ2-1,CASRVSGEQFF,TGTGCCAGCAGGGTCTCCGGTGAGCAGTTCTTC
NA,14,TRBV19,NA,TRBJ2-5,CASSIDPASETQYF,TGTGCCAGTAGTATAGATCCCGCTAGTGAGACCCAGTACTTC
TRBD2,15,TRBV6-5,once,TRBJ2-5,CASSRLAGGQETQYF,TGTGCCAGCAGCCGACTAGCGGGAGGGCAAGAGACCCAGTACTTC
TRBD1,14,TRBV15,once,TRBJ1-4,CATSRTGAIEKLFF,TGTGCCACCAGCAGGACAGGGGCCATCGAAAAACTGTTTTTT
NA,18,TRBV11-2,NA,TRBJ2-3,CASSSLAAQTLGTDTQYF,TGTGCCAGCAGCTCCCTGGCGGCGCAGACCCTTGGCACAGATACGCAGTATTTT
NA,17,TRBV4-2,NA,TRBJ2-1,CASSPAAGRESYNEQFF,TGTGCCAGCAGCCCAGCGGCAGGACGGGAGTCCTACAATGAGCAGTTCTTC
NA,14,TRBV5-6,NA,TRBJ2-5,CASSLEQVQETQYF,TGTGCCAGCAGCTTGGAACAGGTACAAGAGACCCAGTACTTC
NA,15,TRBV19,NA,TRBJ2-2,CASKGVQATTGELFF,TGTGCCAGTAAAGGGGTCCAGGCGACCACCGGGGAGCTGTTTTTT
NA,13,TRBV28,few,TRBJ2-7,CASRTGLGGEQYF,TGTGCCAGCAGGACGGGGCTGGGGGGCGAGCAGTACTTC
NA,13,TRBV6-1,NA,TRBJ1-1,CASSVGQGTEAFF,TGTGCCAGCAGCGTAGGCCAGGGGACTGAAGCTTTCTTT
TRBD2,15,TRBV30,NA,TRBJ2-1,CAWNAGGPRSNEQFF,TGTGCCTGGAATGCGGGAGGCCCCCGGAGCAATGAGCAGTTCTTC
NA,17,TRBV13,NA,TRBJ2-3,CASSLPSGPRGADTQYF,TGTGCCAGCAGCCTCCCATCAGGGCCCAGGGGAGCAGATACGCAGTATTTT
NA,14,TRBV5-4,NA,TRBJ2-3,CASSLAEGADTQYF,TGTGCCAGCAGCTTGGCCGAGGGGGCAGATACGCAGTATTTT
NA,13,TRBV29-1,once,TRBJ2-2,CSVGPSGTGELFF,TGCAGCGTTGGGCCCTCGGGGACCGGGGAGCTGTTTTTT
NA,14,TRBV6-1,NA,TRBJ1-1,CASSGQAGNTEAFF,TGTGCCAGCAGTGGCCAGGCTGGTAATACTGAAGCTTTCTTT
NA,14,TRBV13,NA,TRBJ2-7,CASSGGQGFYEQYF,TGTGCCTCCAGCGGGGGACAGGGCTTCTACGAGCAGTACTTC